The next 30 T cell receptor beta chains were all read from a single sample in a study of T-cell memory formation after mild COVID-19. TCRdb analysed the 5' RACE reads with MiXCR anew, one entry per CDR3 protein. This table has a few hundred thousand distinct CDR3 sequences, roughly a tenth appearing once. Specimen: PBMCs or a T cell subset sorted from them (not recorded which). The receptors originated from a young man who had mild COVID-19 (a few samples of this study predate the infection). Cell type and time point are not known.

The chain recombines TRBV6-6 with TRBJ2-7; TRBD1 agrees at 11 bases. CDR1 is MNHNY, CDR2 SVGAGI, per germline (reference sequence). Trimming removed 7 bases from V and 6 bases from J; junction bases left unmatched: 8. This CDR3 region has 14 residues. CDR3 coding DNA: TGTGCCAGCACACTAGGACAGGGGGCGTTCGAGCAGTACTTC. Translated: CASTLGQGAFEQYF.

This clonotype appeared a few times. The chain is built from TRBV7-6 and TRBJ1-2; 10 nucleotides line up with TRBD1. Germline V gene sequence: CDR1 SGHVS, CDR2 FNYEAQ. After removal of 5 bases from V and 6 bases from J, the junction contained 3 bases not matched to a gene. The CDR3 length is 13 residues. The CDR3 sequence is CASSQTGGHGYTF. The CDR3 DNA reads TGTGCCAGCAGCCAGACAGGGGGCCATGGCTACACCTTC. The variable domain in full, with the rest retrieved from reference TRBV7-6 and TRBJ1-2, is GAGVSQSPRYKVTKRGQDVALRCDPISGHVSLYWYRQALGQGPEFLTYFNYEAQQDKSGLPNDRFSAERPEGSISTLTIQRTEQRDSAMYRCASSQTGGHGYTFGSGTRLTVV.

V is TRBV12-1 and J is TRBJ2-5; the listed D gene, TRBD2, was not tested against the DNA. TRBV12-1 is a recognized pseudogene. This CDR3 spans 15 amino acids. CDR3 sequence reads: CASSHNLGPKSAQYF. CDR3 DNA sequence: TGTGCCAGCAGCCACAACCTGGGCCCGAAGTCGGCCCAGTACTTC.

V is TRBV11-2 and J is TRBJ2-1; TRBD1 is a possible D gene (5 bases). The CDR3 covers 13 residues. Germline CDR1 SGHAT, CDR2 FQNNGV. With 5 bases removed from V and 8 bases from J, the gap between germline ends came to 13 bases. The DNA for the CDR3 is TGTGCCAGCAGCGGACCCAGGGTCCATGAGCAGTTCTTC. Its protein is CASSGPRVHEQFF. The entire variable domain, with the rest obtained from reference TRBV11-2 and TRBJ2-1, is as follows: EAGVAQSPRYKIIEKRQSVAFWCNPISGHATLYWYQQILGQGPKLLIQFQNNGVVDDSQLPKDRFSAERLKGVDSTLKIQPAKLEDSAVYLCASSGPRVHEQFFGPGTRLTVL.

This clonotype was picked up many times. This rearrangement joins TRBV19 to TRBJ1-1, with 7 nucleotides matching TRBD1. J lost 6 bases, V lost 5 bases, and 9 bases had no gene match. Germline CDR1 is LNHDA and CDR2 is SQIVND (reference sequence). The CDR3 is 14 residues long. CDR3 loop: CASSPPGDSSEAFF. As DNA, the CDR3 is TGTGCCAGTAGTCCCCCTGGGGACAGTTCTGAAGCTTTCTTT.

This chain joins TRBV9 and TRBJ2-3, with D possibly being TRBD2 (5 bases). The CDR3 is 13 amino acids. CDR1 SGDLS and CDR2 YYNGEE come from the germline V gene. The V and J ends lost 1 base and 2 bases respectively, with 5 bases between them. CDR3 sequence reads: CASSVRDTDTQYF. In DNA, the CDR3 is TGTGCCAGCAGCGTACGGGACACAGATACGCAGTATTTT. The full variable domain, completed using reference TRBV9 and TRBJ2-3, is DSGVTQTPKHLITATGQRVTLRCSPRSGDLSVYWYQQSLDQGLQFLIQYYNGEERAKGNILERFSAQQFPDLHSELNLSSLELGDSALYFCASSVRDTDTQYFGPGTRLTVL.

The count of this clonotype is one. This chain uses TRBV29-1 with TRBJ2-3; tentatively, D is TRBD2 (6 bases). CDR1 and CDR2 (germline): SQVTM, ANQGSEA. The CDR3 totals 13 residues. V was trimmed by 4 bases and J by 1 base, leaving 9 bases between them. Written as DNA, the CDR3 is TGCAGCGTTGGTCGGAGGGGCACAGATACGCAGTATTTT. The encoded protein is CSVGRRGTDTQYF.

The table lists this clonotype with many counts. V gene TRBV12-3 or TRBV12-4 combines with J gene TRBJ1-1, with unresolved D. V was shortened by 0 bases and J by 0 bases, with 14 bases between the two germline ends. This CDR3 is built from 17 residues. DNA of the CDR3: TGTGCCAGCAGTTTAGCCTGGGCCAGCCGGATGAACACTGAAGCTTTCTTT. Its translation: CASSLAWASRMNTEAFF.

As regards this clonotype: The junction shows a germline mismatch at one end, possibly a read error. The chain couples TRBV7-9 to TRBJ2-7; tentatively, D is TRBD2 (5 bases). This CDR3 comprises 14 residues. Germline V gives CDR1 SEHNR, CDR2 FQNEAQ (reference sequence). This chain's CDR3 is CASSVASVSYEQYF. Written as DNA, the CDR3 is TGTGCCAGCAGCGTAGCGTCCGTTTCCTACGAGCAGTACTTC.

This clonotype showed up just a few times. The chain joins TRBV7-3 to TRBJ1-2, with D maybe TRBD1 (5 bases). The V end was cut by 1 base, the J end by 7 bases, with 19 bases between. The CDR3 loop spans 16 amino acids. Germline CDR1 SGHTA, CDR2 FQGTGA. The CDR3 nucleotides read TGTGCCAGCAGCTTAATCCCGGGACCAACGATAGCTGGCTACACCTTC. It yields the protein CASSLIPGPTIAGYTF.

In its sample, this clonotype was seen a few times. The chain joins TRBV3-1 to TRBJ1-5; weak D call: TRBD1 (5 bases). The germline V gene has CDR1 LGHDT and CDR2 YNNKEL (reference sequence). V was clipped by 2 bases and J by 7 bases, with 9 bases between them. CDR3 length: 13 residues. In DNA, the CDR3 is TGTGCCAGCAGCCAATTAAGGGGCCAGCCCCAGCATTTT. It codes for CASSQLRGQPQHF.

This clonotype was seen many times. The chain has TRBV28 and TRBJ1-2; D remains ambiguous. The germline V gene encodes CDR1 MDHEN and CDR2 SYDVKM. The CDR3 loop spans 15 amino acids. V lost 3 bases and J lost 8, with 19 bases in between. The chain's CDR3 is CASSLIPGPSGGYTF. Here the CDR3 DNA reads TGTGCCAGCAGTTTGATCCCCGGTCCGAGTGGCGGCTACACCTTC.

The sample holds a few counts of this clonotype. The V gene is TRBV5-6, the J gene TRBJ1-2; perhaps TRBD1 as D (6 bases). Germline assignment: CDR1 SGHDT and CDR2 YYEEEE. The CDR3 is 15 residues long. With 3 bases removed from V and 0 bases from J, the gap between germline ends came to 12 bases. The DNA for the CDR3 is TGTGCCAGCAGCTCCATCTACAGGGCTAACTATGGCTACACCTTC. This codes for CASSSIYRANYGYTF.

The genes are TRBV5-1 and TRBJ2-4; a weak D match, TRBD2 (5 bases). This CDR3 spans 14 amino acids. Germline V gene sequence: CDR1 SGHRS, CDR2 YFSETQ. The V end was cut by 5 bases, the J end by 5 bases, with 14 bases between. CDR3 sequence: CASRSGVDQNIQYF. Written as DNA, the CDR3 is TGCGCCAGCAGGTCCGGGGTCGATCAAAACATTCAGTACTTC.

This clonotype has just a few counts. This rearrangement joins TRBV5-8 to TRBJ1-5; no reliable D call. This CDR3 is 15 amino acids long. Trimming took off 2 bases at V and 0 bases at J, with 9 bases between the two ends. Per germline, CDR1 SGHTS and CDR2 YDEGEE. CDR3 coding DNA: TGTGCCAGCAGCTTTGAGGGATTTAGCAATCAGCCCCAGCATTTT. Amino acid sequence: CASSFEGFSNQPQHF.

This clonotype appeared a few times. CDR3 DNA: TGTGCCAGCAGTTATTGGGGGGAGAACACTGAAGCTTTCTTT. It translates to CASSYWGENTEAFF. The genes are TRBV6-2 or TRBV6-3 and TRBJ1-1, with a tentative D call TRBD1 (5 bases). V dropped 3 bases and J dropped 1 base, with 9 bases sitting between them. There are 14 residues in the CDR3. Germline values: CDR1 MNHEY, CDR2 SVGEGT.

The CDR3 DNA sequence: TGTGCCAGCAGCGTATACACGGGGATACCTTACGAGCAGTACTTC. Translation gives CASSVYTGIPYEQYF. V is TRBV11-2 and J is TRBJ2-7; D perhaps matches TRBD2 (5 bases). Trimming removed 5 bases from V and 4 bases from J, with 18 bases in between. The CDR3 totals 15 residues. Germline V CDR1 and CDR2: SGHAT, FQNNGV.

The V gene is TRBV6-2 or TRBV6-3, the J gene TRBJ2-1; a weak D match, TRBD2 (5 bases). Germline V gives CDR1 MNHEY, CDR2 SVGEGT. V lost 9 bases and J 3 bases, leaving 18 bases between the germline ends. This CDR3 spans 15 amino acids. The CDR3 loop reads CASTKRQALYNEQFF. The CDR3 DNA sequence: TGTGCCAGTACTAAGCGGCAGGCCCTCTACAATGAGCAGTTCTTC.

The chain's CDR3 is CASSLNRGFTDTQYF. DNA of the CDR3: TGTGCCAGCAGCTTAAACAGGGGGTTTACAGATACGCAGTATTTT. This sequence joins TRBV7-2 and TRBJ2-3; 8 nucleotides line up with TRBD1. The CDR3 length is 15 residues. J was trimmed by 3 bases and V by 2 bases; bases with no gene match: 4. CDR1 is SGHTA and CDR2 is FQGNSA in the germline V gene.

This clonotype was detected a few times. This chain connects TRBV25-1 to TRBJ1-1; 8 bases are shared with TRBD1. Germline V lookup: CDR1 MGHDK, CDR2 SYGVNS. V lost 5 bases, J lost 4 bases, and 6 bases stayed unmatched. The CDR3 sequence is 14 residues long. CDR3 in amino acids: CASSRDRSLTEAFF. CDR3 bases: TGTGCCAGCAGTCGGGACAGGAGCCTCACTGAAGCTTTCTTT.

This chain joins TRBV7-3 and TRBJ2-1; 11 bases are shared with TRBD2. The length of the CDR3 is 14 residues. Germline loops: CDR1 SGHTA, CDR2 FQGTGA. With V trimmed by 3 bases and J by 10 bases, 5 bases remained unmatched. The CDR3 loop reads CASSFASGGYEQFF. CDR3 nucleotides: TGTGCCAGCAGCTTCGCTAGCGGGGGGTACGAGCAGTTCTTC.

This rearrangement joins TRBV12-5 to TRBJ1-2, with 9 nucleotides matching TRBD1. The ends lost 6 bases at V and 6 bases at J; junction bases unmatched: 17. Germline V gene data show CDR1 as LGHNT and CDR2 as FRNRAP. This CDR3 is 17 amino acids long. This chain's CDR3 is CASGRARGFRDRDGYTF. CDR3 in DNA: TGTGCTAGTGGCCGCGCAAGGGGGTTTAGGGACAGGGATGGCTACACCTTC.

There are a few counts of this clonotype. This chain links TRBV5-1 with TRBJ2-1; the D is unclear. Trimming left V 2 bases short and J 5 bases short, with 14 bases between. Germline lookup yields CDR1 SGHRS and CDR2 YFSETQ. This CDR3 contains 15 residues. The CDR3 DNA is TGCGCCAGCAGCTTCGGCAGACCTAAGGACAATGAGCAGTTCTTC. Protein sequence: CASSFGRPKDNEQFF.

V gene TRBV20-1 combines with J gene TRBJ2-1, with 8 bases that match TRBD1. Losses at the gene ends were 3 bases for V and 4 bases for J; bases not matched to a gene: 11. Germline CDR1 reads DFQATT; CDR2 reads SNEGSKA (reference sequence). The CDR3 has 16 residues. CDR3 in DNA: TGCAGTGCTAGCGGGACAGGAAGTGGGACGTACAATGAGCAGTTCTTC. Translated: CSASGTGSGTYNEQFF.

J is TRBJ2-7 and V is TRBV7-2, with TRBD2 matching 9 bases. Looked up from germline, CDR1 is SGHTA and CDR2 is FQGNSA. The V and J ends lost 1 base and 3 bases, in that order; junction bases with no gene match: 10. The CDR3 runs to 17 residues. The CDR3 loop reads CASSLVRGGEIVYEQYF. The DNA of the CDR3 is TGTGCCAGCAGCTTAGTTCGCGGGGGGGAAATTGTCTACGAGCAGTACTTC.

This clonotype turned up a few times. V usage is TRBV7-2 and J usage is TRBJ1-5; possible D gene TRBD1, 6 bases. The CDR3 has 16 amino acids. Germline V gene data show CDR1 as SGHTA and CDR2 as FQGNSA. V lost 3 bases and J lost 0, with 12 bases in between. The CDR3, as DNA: TGTGCCAGCAGCTTGCTAGGGGGAGGTAGCAATCAGCCCCAGCATTTT. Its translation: CASSLLGGGSNQPQHF.

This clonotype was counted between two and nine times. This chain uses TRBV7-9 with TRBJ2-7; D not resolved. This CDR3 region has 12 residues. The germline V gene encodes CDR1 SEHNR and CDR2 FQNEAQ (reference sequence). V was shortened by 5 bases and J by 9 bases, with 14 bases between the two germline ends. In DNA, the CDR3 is TGTGCCAGCAGCCCGCTAGGTGGTGGGCAGTACTTC. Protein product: CASSPLGGGQYF.

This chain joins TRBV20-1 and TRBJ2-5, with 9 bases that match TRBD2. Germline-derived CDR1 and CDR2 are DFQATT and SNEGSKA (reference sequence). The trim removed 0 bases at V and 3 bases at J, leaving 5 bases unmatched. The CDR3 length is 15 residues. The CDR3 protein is CSARELTSGKETQYF. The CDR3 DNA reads TGCAGTGCTAGAGAACTGACTAGCGGAAAAGAGACCCAGTACTTC.

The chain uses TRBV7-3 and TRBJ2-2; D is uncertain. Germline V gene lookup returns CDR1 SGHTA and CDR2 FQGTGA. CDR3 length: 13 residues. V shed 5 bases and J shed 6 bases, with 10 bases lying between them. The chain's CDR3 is CASSREAPGELFF. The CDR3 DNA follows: TGTGCCAGCAGCCGAGAGGCACCCGGGGAGCTGTTTTTT.

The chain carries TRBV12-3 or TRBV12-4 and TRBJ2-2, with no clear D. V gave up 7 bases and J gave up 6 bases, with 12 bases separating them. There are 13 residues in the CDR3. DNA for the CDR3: TGTGCCAGCACCTTCTCTGTATCCGGGGAGCTGTTTTTT. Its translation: CASTFSVSGELFF.